This TCR beta chain was sequenced during a study of T cell responses to AZD1222 COVID-19 vaccine. Study-level background: Analyses pooled second doses at about 4 or about 12 weeks.

The CDR3 contains 16 residues. Trimming took 6 bases from V and 6 from J; bases not matched to a gene: 9. The germline CDR1 and CDR2 sequences are ENHRY and SYGVKD. The data were produced by immunoSEQ multiplex PCR, yet TCRdb's version contains in-frame clones alone and is incomplete. This table has some 130,000 clones, 90% appearing once. The sequences come from peripheral blood, collected on day 0 of AZD1222 vaccination. V and J are TRBV10-3 and TRBJ2-4; TRBD2 matches 12 bases. This receptor was taken from an adult in good health. The DNA for the CDR3 is TGTGCCATCAGGGCTTCGCTAGCGGGGGGGCCAAACATTCAGTACTTC. This translates into CAIRASLAGGPNIQYF.